These T cell receptor beta chains were read from a single sample in a study of cytomegalovirus exposure and HLA in healthy donors. Libraries were prepared by immunoSEQ multiplex PCR; TCRdb keeps only in-frame clonotypes and omits some of them. Of about 350,000 clones listed, roughly 90% are singletons. Sample: PBMCs. Receptor source: a woman in her 30s in good health and CMV-seropositive. CDR3s include the opening cysteine and the closing phenylalanine or tryptophan. The order of the fields is CDR3 length, V gene, D gene, clone size, J gene, CDR3 protein, CDR3 DNA. The D gene is left open where the match is weak. Clone sizes are given selectively: once, few, many, or a class where the clone is expanded.

>16|TRBV27|TRBD1|.|TRBJ2-2
CASSLRLRGHTGELFF
TGTGCCAGCAGTTTGCGCCTCAGGGGGCACACCGGGGAGCTGTTTTTT
>15|TRBV6-1|.|.|TRBJ2-3
CASSESAYSTDTQYF
TGTGCCAGCAGTGAAAGTGCGTACAGCACAGATACGCAGTATTTT
>16|TRBV4-3|TRBD1|.|TRBJ1-1
CASSQDGTAKNTEAFF
TGCGCCAGCAGCCAAGATGGGACAGCTAAGAACACTGAAGCTTTCTTT
>17|TRBV5-6|.|once|TRBJ1-5
CASSLEPIIRSNQPQHF
TGTGCCAGCAGCTTGGAGCCTATTATACGGAGCAATCAGCCCCAGCATTTT
>13|TRBV4-3|.|.|TRBJ2-3
CASSQGLRNTQYF
TGCGCCAGCAGCCAAGGTCTGCGAAATACGCAGTATTTT
>14|TRBV14|.|.|TRBJ2-3
CASSQVREEDTQYF
TGTGCCAGCAGCCAAGTCAGGGAGGAAGATACGCAGTATTTT
>16|TRBV9|.|.|TRBJ2-1
CASSGGGTSYRGEQFF
TGTGCCAGCAGCGGAGGGGGGACATCCTACCGGGGTGAGCAGTTCTTC
>11|TRBV4-2|.|.|TRBJ2-1
CASSIYNEQFF
TGTGCCAGCAGCATTTATAATGAGCAGTTCTTC
>16|TRBV7-9|.|.|TRBJ2-3
CASSFGRLLQQDTQYF
TGTGCCAGCAGCTTTGGGCGACTCCTCCAGCAGGATACGCAGTATTTT
>16|TRBV15|TRBD1|.|TRBJ2-7
CATSSTPGTGRYEQYF
TGTGCCACCAGCAGTACTCCCGGGACAGGGAGGTACGAGCAGTACTTC
>16|TRBV4-3|.|once|TRBJ2-3
CASSQDAASATDTQYF
TGCGCCAGCAGCCAAGATGCGGCTAGCGCCACAGATACGCAGTATTTT
>15|TRBV2|.|.|TRBJ1-6
CASRTDSLMSSPLHF
TGTGCCAGCAGGACGGACAGTCTGATGAGTTCACCCCTCCACTTT
>11|TRBV30|.|.|TRBJ2-1
CAWSYLGEQFF
TGTGCCTGGAGTTACTTGGGTGAGCAGTTCTTC
>13|TRBV5-1|.|.|TRBJ1-2
CASSLEGDYGYTF
TGCGCCAGCAGCTTGGAGGGGGACTATGGCTACACCTTC
>13|TRBV30|.|.|TRBJ2-5
CAWSLRRGETQYF
TGTGCCTGGAGTTTGCGGAGGGGAGAGACCCAGTACTTC
>16|TRBV25-1|TRBD1|.|TRBJ1-4
CASSTRGPGWSEKLFF
TGTGCCAGCAGTACTAGGGGGCCAGGGTGGAGTGAAAAACTGTTTTTT
>16|TRBV7-9|.|once|TRBJ2-3
CASSARGDGRTDTQYF
TGTGCCAGCAGCGCTAGGGGGGACGGACGCACAGATACGCAGTATTTT
>15|TRBV9|TRBD2|.|TRBJ2-3
CASSGTSYYTDTQYF
TGTGCCAGCAGCGGGACTAGCTACTACACAGATACGCAGTATTTT